The 14 T cell receptor beta chains given below trace back to one sample, sequenced in a study of blood T cell repertoires in COVID-19. Some clones are missing from TCRdb's copy, which holds only in-frame ones; the method was immunoSEQ multiplex PCR. The data contain over 110,000 clones, about nine tenths of them seen just once; the ten biggest clones take up around a quarter. The specimen was peripheral blood. The receptors were sampled from a human donor in a cohort sampled during active COVID-19.

This chain uses TRBV11-2 with TRBJ2-1; tentatively, D is TRBD2 (5 bases). The CDR3 runs to 16 residues. V dropped 2 bases and J dropped 8 bases, with 19 bases sitting between them. CDR1 SGHAT and CDR2 FQNNGV come from the germline V gene. CDR3 DNA: TGTGCCAGCAGCTTACGCGGGCTGAGGCCCTCTGATGAGCAGTTCTTC. Its protein product is CASSLRGLRPSDEQFF.

This rearrangement joins TRBV19 to TRBJ2-7, with a weak D call TRBD2 (5 bases). CDR3 size: 18 residues. Trimming left V 3 bases short and J 0 bases short, with 21 bases between. Germline V gene data show CDR1 as LNHDA and CDR2 as SQIVND (reference sequence). In DNA, the CDR3 is TGTGCCAGTAGTATGAGGTTCCTGCGGGCACCGAGCTCCTACGAGCAGTACTTC. It encodes CASSMRFLRAPSSYEQYF.

This clone has only one observation. V is TRBV4-1 and J is TRBJ2-5; TRBD2 is a possible D gene (5 bases). The CDR3 extends over 16 amino acids. V dropped 0 bases and J dropped 1 base, with 12 bases sitting between them. Germline CDR1 MGHRA, CDR2 YSYEKL. The CDR3 DNA sequence: TGCGCCAGCAGCCAAGAAGAAGCAGGACTCCAAGAGACCCAGTACTTC. This codes for CASSQEEAGLQETQYF.

V gene TRBV28 combines with J gene TRBJ1-1; D is undetermined. The CDR3 loop spans 19 amino acids. V shed 3 bases and J shed 0 bases, with 23 bases lying between them. Germline CDR1 MDHEN, CDR2 SYDVKM. This CDR3 reads CASSFRAFRGHLVNTEAFF. The CDR3 DNA reads TGTGCCAGCAGTTTTAGGGCATTCCGAGGGCATCTTGTGAACACTGAAGCTTTCTTT.

The chain couples TRBV10-3 to TRBJ1-2; D remains unclear. V was clipped by 5 bases and J by 3 bases, with 10 bases between them. The CDR3 is 13 amino acids. Germline V gives CDR1 ENHRY, CDR2 SYGVKD. This CDR3 is CAISSGGDYGYTF. The DNA of the CDR3 is TGTGCCATCAGTTCCGGCGGAGACTATGGCTACACCTTC.

The chain combines TRBV27 with TRBJ1-4, with 9 nucleotides matching TRBD1. The CDR3 is made up of 15 amino acids. The germline V gene has CDR1 MNHEY and CDR2 SMNVEV (reference sequence). Unmatched junction bases numbered 9, after V lost 6 bases and J lost 7 bases. The chain's CDR3 is CASSDTGGVGEKLFF. Written as DNA, the CDR3 is TGTGCCAGCAGCGATACAGGGGGCGTCGGTGAAAAACTGTTTTTT. Using reference TRBV27 and TRBJ1-4 for the parts outside the CDR3, the full variable domain is EAQVTQNPRYLITVTGKKLTVTCSQNMNHEYMSWYRQDPGLGLRQIYYSMNVEVTDKGDVPEGYKVSRKEKRNFPLILESPSPNQTSLYFCASSDTGGVGEKLFFGSGTQLSVL.

The genes are TRBV2 and TRBJ2-1, with a tentative D call TRBD1 (5 bases). Germline V gene sequence: CDR1 SNHLY, CDR2 FYNNEI. The CDR3 consists of 14 residues. V shed 3 bases and J shed 6 bases, with 12 bases lying between them. CDR3 coding DNA: TGTGCCAGCAGTGAGGAACAGGTGCGCAATGAGCAGTTCTTC. Protein product: CASSEEQVRNEQFF.

The chain is built from TRBV15 and TRBJ1-4; 7 bases align to TRBD1. Germline CDR1 LNHNV, CDR2 YYDKDF (reference sequence). There are 15 residues in the CDR3. J was trimmed by 4 bases and V by 5 bases; bases with no gene match: 7. The CDR3 region is CATSRTGEYNEKLFF. CDR3 in DNA: TGTGCCACCAGCCGAACAGGGGAGTATAATGAAAAACTGTTTTTT.

To note about this clone: Within the sample, other DNA sequences also encode this same CDR3. V usage is TRBV5-1 and J usage is TRBJ2-7; TRBD1 might be the D (6 bases). Germline V gene lookup returns CDR1 SGHRS and CDR2 YFSETQ. V was trimmed by 0 bases and J by 2 bases, leaving 6 bases between them. This CDR3 spans 13 amino acids. The CDR3 coding sequence is TGCGCCAGCAGCTTGGACAGGGCCTACGAGCAGTACTTC. Its translation is CASSLDRAYEQYF.

The V call is TRBV3-1 (or the pseudogene TRBV3-2), the J call TRBJ1-2; D is unresolved. Germline loops: CDR1 LGHDT, CDR2 YNNKEL (reference sequence). Trimming cost V 0 bases and J 2 bases, with 7 bases left between them. The CDR3 extends over 14 amino acids. The CDR3 DNA is TGTGCCAGCAGCCAAGAACAGCCGAACTATGGCTACACCTTC. Amino acid sequence: CASSQEQPNYGYTF.

The gene calls are TRBV4-3 and TRBJ2-7; D not resolved. V shed 0 bases and J shed 3 bases, with 9 bases lying between them. This CDR3 contains 14 residues. Germline V gene lookup returns CDR1 LGHNA and CDR2 YSLEER. CDR3 nucleotide sequence: TGCGCCAGCAGCCAAGACAGGTCGAACTACGAGCAGTACTTC. Translated: CASSQDRSNYEQYF.

The CDR3 DNA sequence: TGTGCCAGCAGCCGGGCCTATGGCTACACCTTC. It is translated as CASSRAYGYTF. V gene TRBV3-1 (or the pseudogene TRBV3-2) combines with J gene TRBJ1-2, with D unclear. Germline values: CDR1 LGHDT, CDR2 YNNKEL (reference sequence). Trimming took off 4 bases at V and 4 bases at J, with 4 bases between the two ends. This CDR3 spans 11 amino acids.

The chain recombines TRBV29-1 with TRBJ2-7; D might be TRBD2 (5 bases). Per the germline V gene, CDR1 is SQVTM and CDR2 is ANQGSEA. This CDR3 is built from 11 residues. The ends were cut back, 6 bases at V and 2 bases at J, with 8 bases in the middle. The CDR3 loop reads CSVSGTYEQYF. The CDR3 DNA follows: TGCAGCGTCTCCGGGACCTACGAGCAGTACTTC.

This clone appeared a few times. The J gene is TRBJ1-1, the V gene TRBV5-4, with D unclear. The germline V gene has CDR1 SGHNT and CDR2 YYREEE (reference sequence). V lost 3 bases, J lost 1 base, and 13 bases lay in between. The CDR3 sequence is 15 residues long. The CDR3 spells CASSSGGFKNTEAFF. As DNA, the CDR3 is TGTGCCAGCAGCTCGGGCGGGTTCAAGAACACTGAAGCTTTCTTT. Full variable domain (rest looked up from reference TRBV5-4 and TRBJ1-1): ETGVTQSPTHLIKTRGQQVTLRCSSQSGHNTVSWYQQALGQGPQFIFQYYREEENGRGNFPPRFSGLQFPNYSSELNVNALELDDSALYLCASSSGGFKNTEAFFGQGTRLTVV.